The 13 T cell receptor beta chains listed next were all sequenced from one sample in a study of pediatric ulcerative colitis (dated by TCRdb to about 2019). During colonoscopy, one to two pinch biopsies were obtained from the rectum for research purposes. Receptors were amplified or captured by the immunoSEQ multiplex PCR assay. TCRdb re-hosts the immuneACCESS table, in-frame sequences only. Its copies lack some clones; in the studies checked, an unresolved V gene accounts for under half of them, and the cause for the rest is not known. The sample table shows over 10,000 clones, and 70% to 80% are seen once. The ten largest clones take up roughly 4.7% of the sample. Sequencing was performed on gut tissue. These receptors all come from a boy aged 5-17 years who was a control in a study of pediatric ulcerative colitis.

The V call is TRBV4-1, the J call TRBJ2-5; the D call may be TRBD1 or TRBD2 (6 bases each). CDR3 size: 14 residues. Trimming shortened V by 6 bases and J by 5 bases, and 16 bases separated the two germline ends. Germline V gives CDR1 MGHRA, CDR2 YSYEKL. CDR3 nucleotides: TGCGCCAGCAGTCTCATGGGGGGCCGGGAGACCCAGTACTTC. Its translation is CASSLMGGRETQYF.

In its sample, this clone was seen a few times. The chain combines TRBV5-8 with TRBJ2-7, with 11 bases fitting TRBD2. Germline V gene sequence: CDR1 SGHTS, CDR2 YDEGEE. The J segment lost 2 bases and the V segment lost 0 bases, leaving 13 bases of the junction unmatched. CDR3 length: 19 residues. CDR3: CASSLAGLAGGPKTYEQYV. The CDR3 DNA reads as TGTGCCAGCAGCTTGGCCGGGCTAGCGGGAGGCCCAAAAACCTACGAGCAGTACGTC.

The chain employs TRBV5-1 and TRBJ2-1; the D gene is possibly TRBD1 (5 bases). The CDR3 runs to 16 residues. The V and J ends lost 4 bases and 9 bases respectively, with 23 bases between them. In germline, CDR1 is SGHRS, CDR2 YFSETQ. CDR3 amino acids: CASSPMGQGLIGEQFF. The CDR3 DNA follows: TGCGCCAGCAGCCCCATGGGCCAGGGATTAATCGGTGAGCAGTTCTTC.

This clone was seen once. The CDR3 reads CASSSPGSGTTDTQYF. As DNA, the CDR3 is TGTGCCAGCAGTTCCCCGGGTAGCGGGACCACAGATACGCAGTATTTT. This chain links TRBV28 with TRBJ2-3; 8 bases are a match to TRBD2. With 4 bases clipped from V and 2 bases from J, the junction kept 8 bases outside the gene matches. In germline, CDR1 is MDHEN, CDR2 SYDVKM. There are 16 residues in the CDR3.

The rearrangement uses TRBV6-5 and TRBJ2-1; D gene ambiguous. CDR3 length equals 15 residues. V gave up 6 bases and J gave up 4 bases, with 16 bases separating them. Germline-derived CDR1 and CDR2 are MNHEY and SVGAGI. The CDR3 protein is CASRHLGIEYNEQFF. CDR3 nucleotide sequence: TGTGCCAGCAGACACCTGGGTATTGAATACAATGAGCAGTTCTTC.

There are a few counts of this clone. The chain combines TRBV6-1 with TRBJ1-2; the D gene is possibly TRBD1 (6 bases). V was cut by 2 bases and J by 4 bases, with 14 bases left in between. CDR1 is MNHNS, CDR2 SASEGT, per germline. This CDR3 is 15 amino acids long. In DNA form, the CDR3 reads TGTGCCAGCAGTGAAAGCTTCACAGGGAGCTATGGCTACACCTTC. The encoded protein is CASSESFTGSYGYTF.

V gene TRBV5-1 combines with J gene TRBJ1-4, with TRBD1 as a possible D gene (6 bases). This CDR3 has 14 amino acids. The germline V and J ends were trimmed by 3 bases and 5 bases, with 11 bases remaining between them. The germline V gene has CDR1 SGHRS and CDR2 YFSETQ. This CDR3 reads CASSSDSLNEKLFF. As DNA, the CDR3 is TGCGCCAGCAGCTCGGACAGTCTAAATGAAAAACTGTTTTTT.

This clone has only a few counts. The genes are TRBV2 and TRBJ1-1, with TRBD1 matching over 9 bases. The CDR3 runs 14 residues. CDR1 and CDR2 from the germline V gene are SNHLY and FYNNEI. Germline trimming cut 7 bases from V and 4 bases from J; bases unmatched to any gene: 7. The CDR3: CASTMTGGGTEAFF. For the CDR3, the DNA is TGTGCCAGCACCATGACAGGGGGAGGCACTGAAGCTTTCTTT.

This clone was counted only a few times. This chain uses TRBV2 with TRBJ1-1, with D uncertain. Germline-derived CDR1 and CDR2 are SNHLY and FYNNEI. Trimming stripped 4 bases from V and 0 bases from J, with 9 bases between. This CDR3 comprises 14 residues. Here the CDR3 reads CASSAVWMNTEAFF. The CDR3 nucleotides are TGTGCCAGCAGTGCGGTTTGGATGAACACTGAAGCTTTCTTT.

This clone was observed a few times. The V and J genes are TRBV4-1 and TRBJ2-7; 7 bases are shared with TRBD2. The germline gives CDR1 MGHRA, CDR2 YSYEKL. The CDR3 totals 16 residues. After removal of 4 bases from V and 2 bases from J, the junction contained 11 bases not matched to a gene. As DNA, the CDR3 is TGCGCCAGCAGCCTCAACGACGGCGGGAGCACCTACGAGCAGTACGTC. As protein: CASSLNDGGSTYEQYV.

V is TRBV5-1 and J is TRBJ2-7, with 7 bases identical to TRBD1. V lost 4 bases and J lost 5; bases outside the gene matches: 12. The CDR3 runs 15 residues. In germline, CDR1 is SGHRS, CDR2 YFSETQ. CDR3 bases: TGCGCCAGCAGCGGGTGGTCTGGGACAGCGAACGAGCAGTACTTC. It specifies CASSGWSGTANEQYF. The variable domain in full, with the rest retrieved from reference TRBV5-1 and TRBJ2-7, is KAGVTQTPRYLIKTRGQQVTLSCSPISGHRSVSWYQQTPGQGLQFLFEYFSETQRNKGNFPGRFSGRQFSNSRSEMNVSTLELGDSALYLCASSGWSGTANEQYFGPGTRLTVT.

The chain combines TRBV30 with TRBJ1-1; D is perhaps TRBD1 (5 bases). This CDR3 has 13 residues. CDR1 and CDR2 (germline): GTSNPN, SVGIG (reference sequence). The ends were cut back, 5 bases at V and 2 bases at J, with 12 bases in the middle. Written as DNA, the CDR3 is TGTGCCTGGGCCAGGACACTAAACACTGAAGCTTTCTTT. Protein: CAWARTLNTEAFF.

The rearrangement uses TRBV6-6 and TRBJ2-2; the D is unclear. CDR3 size: 14 residues. Looked up from germline, CDR1 is MNHNY and CDR2 is SVGAGI (reference sequence). V shed 4 bases and J shed 3 bases, with 9 bases lying between them. The CDR3 loop reads CASSLGHYTGELFF. DNA for the CDR3: TGTGCCAGCAGTTTGGGCCATTACACCGGGGAGCTGTTTTTT.